This TCR beta chain was captured in a study of T cells in Graves' hyperthyroidism and ophthalmopathy. General observations from the study: Blood also held most thyroid clonotypes expanded beyond 0.001.

Amplification of TCR beta CDR3 regions used RNA as the template. HTBI primers were used for first-round RT-PCR of the TCR CDR3. TCRdb processed the multiplex PCR reads anew with MiXCR; each CDR3 protein has one entry. The data contain over 350,000 distinct CDR3 sequences, around 20% of them seen just once; the ten biggest clones take up less than 45%. A word on this clonotype: Its antigen is not identified.

Patients affected by ophthalmopathy presented a Clinical Activity Score of at least 3, a NOSPECS grade of at least 4, and disease duration below 3 months. Fresh peripheral blood, 7.5 to 10 ml, yielded the PBMCs. The CDR3 loop spans 16 amino acids. Germline trimming cut 4 bases from V and 0 bases from J; bases unmatched to any gene: 9. Germline CDR1 reads SGHRS; CDR2 reads YFSETQ. This TCR was sampled from a man between 18 and 35 years old with Graves' ophthalmopathy. The V and J genes are TRBV5-1 and TRBJ2-7; 8 bases are a match to TRBD2. The sample comprised blood. As DNA, the CDR3 is TGCGCCAGCAGCCCTCTCGCGGGGGGCAGCTCCTACGAGCAGTACTTC. It yields the protein CASSPLAGGSSYEQYF. Full variable domain (remainder filled in from reference TRBV5-1 and TRBJ2-7): KAGVTQTPRYLIKTRGQQVTLSCSPISGHRSVSWYQQTPGQGLQFLFEYFSETQRNKGNFPGRFSGRQFSNSRSEMNVSTLELGDSALYLCASSPLAGGSSYEQYFGPGTRLTVT.